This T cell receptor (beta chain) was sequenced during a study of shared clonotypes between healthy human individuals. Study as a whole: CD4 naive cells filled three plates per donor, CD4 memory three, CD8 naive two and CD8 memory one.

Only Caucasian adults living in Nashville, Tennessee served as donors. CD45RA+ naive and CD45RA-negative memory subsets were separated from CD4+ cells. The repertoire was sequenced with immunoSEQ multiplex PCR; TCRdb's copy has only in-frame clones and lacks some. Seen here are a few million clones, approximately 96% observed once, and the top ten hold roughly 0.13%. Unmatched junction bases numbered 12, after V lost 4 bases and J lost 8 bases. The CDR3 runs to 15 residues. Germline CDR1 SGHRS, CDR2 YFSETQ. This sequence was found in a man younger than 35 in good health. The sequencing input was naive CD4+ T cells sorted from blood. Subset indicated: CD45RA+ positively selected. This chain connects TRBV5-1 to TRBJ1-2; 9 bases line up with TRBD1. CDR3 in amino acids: CASSGGQGEGGGYTF. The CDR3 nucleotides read TGCGCCAGCAGCGGGGGACAGGGAGAGGGAGGCGGCTACACCTTC.